The source of this TCR beta chain is a study of T cells in Graves' hyperthyroidism and ophthalmopathy. No progression to ophthalmopathy during 18 months of follow-up defined stable disease. Study-level findings and limits: Researchers found most expanded thyroid clonotypes above 0.001 in blood as well. A model of 13 V-J pairs discriminated ophthalmopathy from stable hyperthyroidism.

The table lists this clonotype with many counts. Its antigen remains unknown. The source material, RNA transcripts, was used to amplify TCR beta CDR3 regions. HTBI primers were used for first-round RT-PCR of the TCR CDR3. TCRdb passed the multiplex PCR reads through MiXCR, listing each CDR3 protein once. The data contain fewer than 550,000 distinct CDR3 sequences, less than 20% of them seen just once; the ten biggest clones take up over 7.5%. Per the germline V gene, CDR1 is MNHEY and CDR2 is SVGEGT. The CDR3 loop spans 12 amino acids. V was cut by 6 bases and J by 3 bases, with 9 bases left in between.

The sequenced material came from blood. The chain has TRBV6-2 or TRBV6-3 and TRBJ2-7; D is unclear. This receptor was identified in a woman aged 18-29 years with Graves' hyperthyroidism. The CDR3 protein is CASREPLYEQYF. CDR3 coding DNA: TGTGCCAGCAGGGAGCCTCTCTACGAGCAGTACTTC.